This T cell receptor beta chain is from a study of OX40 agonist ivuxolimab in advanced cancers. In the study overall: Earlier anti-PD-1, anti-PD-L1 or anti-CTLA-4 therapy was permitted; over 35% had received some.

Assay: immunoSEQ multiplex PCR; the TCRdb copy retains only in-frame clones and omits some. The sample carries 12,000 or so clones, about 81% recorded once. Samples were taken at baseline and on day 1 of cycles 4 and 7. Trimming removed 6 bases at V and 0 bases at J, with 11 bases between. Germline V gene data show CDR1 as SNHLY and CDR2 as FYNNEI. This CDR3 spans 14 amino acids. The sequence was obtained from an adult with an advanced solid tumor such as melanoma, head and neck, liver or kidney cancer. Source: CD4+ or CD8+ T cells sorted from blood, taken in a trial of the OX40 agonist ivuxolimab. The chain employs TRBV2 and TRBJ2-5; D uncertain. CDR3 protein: CASRTERYQETQYF. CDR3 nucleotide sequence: TGTGCCAGCAGAACGGAGAGGTACCAAGAGACCCAGTACTTC.